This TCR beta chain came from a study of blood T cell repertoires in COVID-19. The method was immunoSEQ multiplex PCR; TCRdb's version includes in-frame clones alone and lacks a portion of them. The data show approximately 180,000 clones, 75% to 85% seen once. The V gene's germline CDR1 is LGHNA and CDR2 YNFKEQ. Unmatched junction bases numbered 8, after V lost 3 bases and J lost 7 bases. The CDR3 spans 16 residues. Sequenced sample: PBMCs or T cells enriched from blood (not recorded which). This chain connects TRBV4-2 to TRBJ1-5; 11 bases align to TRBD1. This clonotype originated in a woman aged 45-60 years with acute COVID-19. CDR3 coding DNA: TGTGCCAGCAGCCAGTCAACGGACAGGGGGCGCCAGCCCCAGCATTTT. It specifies CASSQSTDRGRQPQHF.